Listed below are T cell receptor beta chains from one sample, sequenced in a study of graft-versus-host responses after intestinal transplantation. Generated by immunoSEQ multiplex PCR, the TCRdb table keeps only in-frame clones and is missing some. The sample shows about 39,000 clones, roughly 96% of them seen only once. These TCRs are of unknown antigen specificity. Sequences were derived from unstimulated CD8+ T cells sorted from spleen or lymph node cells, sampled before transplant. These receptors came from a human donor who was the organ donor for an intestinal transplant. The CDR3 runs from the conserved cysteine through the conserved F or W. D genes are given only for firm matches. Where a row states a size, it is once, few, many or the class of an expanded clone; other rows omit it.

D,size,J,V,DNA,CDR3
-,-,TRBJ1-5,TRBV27,TGTGCCAGCAGTTTTGGCTCAGGGCAGCCCCAGCATTTT,CASSFGSGQPQHF
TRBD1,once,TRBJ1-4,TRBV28,TGTGCCAGCAGTTCACCTCGGGACAGTACTAATGAAAAACTGTTTTTT,CASSSPRDSTNEKLFF
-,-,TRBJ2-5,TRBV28,TGTGCCAGCAGTTTACCAGGGGTGGTGGAGACCCAGTACTTC,CASSLPGVVETQYF
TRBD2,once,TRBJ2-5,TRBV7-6,TGTGCCAGCAGCTTAGCGAGTACTAGCGGGCCCCAAGAGACCCAGTACTTC,CASSLASTSGPQETQYF
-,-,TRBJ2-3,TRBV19,TGTGCCAGTAGTATAGGGCCAGGGTGGACAGATACGCAGTATTTT,CASSIGPGWTDTQYF
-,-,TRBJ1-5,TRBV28,TGTGCCAGCAGCTCTCGATTCGCAGGGAACACTAATCAGCCCCAGCATTTT,CASSSRFAGNTNQPQHF
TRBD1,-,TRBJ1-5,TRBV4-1,TGCGCCAGCAGCCAAGGCCAGGGGGCCCAGCCCCAGCATTTT,CASSQGQGAQPQHF
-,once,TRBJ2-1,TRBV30,TGTGCCTGGAGTGTGAGCGCCAATGAGCAGTTCTTC,CAWSVSANEQFF
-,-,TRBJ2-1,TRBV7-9,TGTGCCAGCAGAGGGGGGGAGGATGAGCAGTTCTTC,CASRGGEDEQFF
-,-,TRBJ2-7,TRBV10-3,TGTGCCATCAGTGAAAGTGTCCCCTACGAGCAGTACTTC,CAISESVPYEQYF
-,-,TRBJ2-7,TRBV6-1,TGTGCCAGCAGTGACAACTCCTACGAGCAGTACTTC,CASSDNSYEQYF
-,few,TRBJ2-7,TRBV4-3,TGCGCCAGCAGCCAGGCCTTTGCAGGATCCTACGAGCAGTACTTC,CASSQAFAGSYEQYF
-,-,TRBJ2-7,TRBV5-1,TGCGCCAGCAGAATGGCTGGCGGCGACGAGCAGTACTTC,CASRMAGGDEQYF
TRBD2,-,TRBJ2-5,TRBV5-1,TGCGCCAGCAGCTCGACTAGCGGGGGGGCCGACGAGACCCAGTACTTC,CASSSTSGGADETQYF
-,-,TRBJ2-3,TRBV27,TGTGCCAGCAGTTTAAATGGAAAGGGGCCAGATACGCAGTATTTT,CASSLNGKGPDTQYF
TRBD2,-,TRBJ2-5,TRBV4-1,TGCGCCAGCAGCCAAGCTTTGCGGGAGGGGGGGGAGACCCAGTACTTC,CASSQALREGGETQYF
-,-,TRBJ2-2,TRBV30,TGTGCCTGGAGTGTACAGTTCTACTGGGAAAACACCGGGGAGCTGTTTTTT,CAWSVQFYWENTGELFF
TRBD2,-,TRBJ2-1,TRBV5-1,TGCGCCAGCAGCTTGCTTCTTCGGCACTTAGCGGGGGGCTACAATGAGCAGTTCTTC,CASSLLLRHLAGGYNEQFF
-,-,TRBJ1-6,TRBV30,TGTGCCTGGAGTAGGGTGGCCCTAGGGAATTCACCCCTCCACTTT,CAWSRVALGNSPLHF
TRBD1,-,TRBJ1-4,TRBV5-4,TGTGCCAACCGACAGGGAATAGATGAAAAACTGTTTTTT,CANRQGIDEKLFF
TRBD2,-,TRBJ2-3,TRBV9,TGTGCCAGCAGCGTAGTCGGCGGGGGGGTACCGACAGATACGCAGTATTTT,CASSVVGGGVPTDTQYF
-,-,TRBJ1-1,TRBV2,TGTGCCAGCAGTTATTATCAGGGGTATGACACTGAAGCTTTCTTT,CASSYYQGYDTEAFF
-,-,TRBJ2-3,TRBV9,TGTGCCAGCAGCGTAGAAGCTTCTTCTAGCACAGATACGCAGTATTTT,CASSVEASSSTDTQYF
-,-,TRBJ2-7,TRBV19,TGTGCCAGTAGTATAGGACAGGCTACTTTCTACGAGCAGTACTTC,CASSIGQATFYEQYF
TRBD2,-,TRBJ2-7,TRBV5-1,TGCGCCAGCAGCTTGGACTCGGGGGGGCCCTACGAGCAGTACTTC,CASSLDSGGPYEQYF
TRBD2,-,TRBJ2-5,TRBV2,TGTGCCAGCACACTTAGCGGGGGGGTTCAAGAGACCCAGTACTTC,CASTLSGGVQETQYF
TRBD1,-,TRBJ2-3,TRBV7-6,TGTGCCAGCAGCAGACCGGCAGGGGGCGTTTGGGATACGCAGTATTTT,CASSRPAGGVWDTQYF
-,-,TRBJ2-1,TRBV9,TGTGCCAGCAGCCCGAGCCCGGTTACCTACAATGAGCAGTTCTTC,CASSPSPVTYNEQFF
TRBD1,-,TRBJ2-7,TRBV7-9,TGTGCCAGCAGCTTAGGGTCACAGGGGGGTTACCACGAGCAGTACTTC,CASSLGSQGGYHEQYF
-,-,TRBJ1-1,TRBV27,TGTGCCAGCAGTTTAGTTGGGAACACTGAAGCTTTCTTT,CASSLVGNTEAFF
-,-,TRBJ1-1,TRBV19,TGTGCCAGTAGTATAGGGGGGGGCCCGACTGAAGCTTTCTTT,CASSIGGGPTEAFF
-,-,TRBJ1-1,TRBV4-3,TGCGCCAGCAGCCAAGAGGGGGGAACCCGGGACACTGAAGCTTTCTTT,CASSQEGGTRDTEAFF
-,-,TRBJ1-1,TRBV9,TGTGCCAGCAGCGTAGTAGGTAACGGGGCCACTGAAGCTTTCTTT,CASSVVGNGATEAFF
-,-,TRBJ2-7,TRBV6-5,TGTGCCAGCAGTAAGACAGTGCTGACCTACGAGCAGTACTTC,CASSKTVLTYEQYF
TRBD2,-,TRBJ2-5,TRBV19,TGTGCCAGTAGTATAGGTGCGGGGGGGCTCGAGACCCAGTACTTC,CASSIGAGGLETQYF
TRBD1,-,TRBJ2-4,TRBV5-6,TGTGCCAGCAGCTACAGGACAGGAGAAGGCATTCAGTACTTC,CASSYRTGEGIQYF
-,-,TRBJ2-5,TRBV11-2,TGTGCCAGCAGCTTAGGATGGAGACAGGCACACCAAGAGACCCAGTACTTC,CASSLGWRQAHQETQYF